Listed here are 10 T cell receptor beta chains from one sample, sequenced in a study of CD8 T cells in ankylosing spondylitis. A single record per CDR3 protein comes from TCRdb applying MiXCR to the 5' RACE reads. The table lists about 200,000 distinct CDR3 sequences, 20% to 30% of them singletons. Sequencing was done on a sample of blood, either unsorted or a sorted T cell fraction (not recorded which). These receptors came from a male donor with ankylosing spondylitis or in good health (not recorded which).

This clonotype was recorded a few times. V gene TRBV6-2 or TRBV6-3 combines with J gene TRBJ1-5; D is unclear. V dropped 7 bases and J dropped 3 bases, with 10 bases sitting between them. CDR1 is MNHEY, CDR2 SVGEGT, per germline. The CDR3 contains 13 residues. The CDR3 coding sequence is TGTGCCAGCAATGAACAGATCAATCAGCCCCAGCATTTT. Translating gives CASNEQINQPQHF.

This clonotype appeared a few times. This chain joins TRBV7-8 and TRBJ1-1, with a possible D match to TRBD1 (6 bases). V was trimmed by 5 bases and J by 6 bases, leaving 19 bases between them. Germline V gives CDR1 SGHVS, CDR2 FQNEAQ. This CDR3 region has 15 residues. CDR3: CASSAPSRGASEAFF. CDR3 coding DNA: TGTGCCAGCAGCGCCCCCTCACGGGGGGCGTCTGAAGCTTTCTTT.

Only a few counts were recorded for this clonotype. The chain has TRBV29-1 and TRBJ2-3; 11 bases agree with TRBD1. V shed 7 bases and J 4 bases; nucleotides not matched to a gene: 4. This CDR3 spans 13 amino acids. Germline V gene lookup returns CDR1 SQVTM and CDR2 ANQGSEA. CDR3 loop: CSAGTGGPDTQYF. The CDR3 region has the DNA TGCAGCGCCGGGACAGGGGGACCAGATACGCAGTATTTT.

This clonotype was recorded at least ten times. This chain joins TRBV9 and TRBJ1-2; no firm D call. The germline CDR1 and CDR2 sequences are SGDLS and YYNGEE. Trimming stripped 0 bases from V and 6 bases from J, with 12 bases between. The CDR3 has 14 amino acids. The CDR3 sequence: CASSVAEGAHGYTF. CDR3 DNA sequence: TGTGCCAGCAGCGTAGCTGAGGGAGCCCATGGCTACACCTTC. The complete variable domain, with remaining parts taken from reference TRBV9 and TRBJ1-2, reads DSGVTQTPKHLITATGQRVTLRCSPRSGDLSVYWYQQSLDQGLQFLIQYYNGEERAKGNILERFSAQQFPDLHSELNLSSLELGDSALYFCASSVAEGAHGYTFGSGTRLTVV.

This clonotype was recorded a few times. The chain couples TRBV20-1 to TRBJ2-1, with 14 bases identical to TRBD2. Trimming took 3 bases from V and 1 from J; bases not matched to a gene: 2. The CDR3 has 16 residues. CDR1 is DFQATT, CDR2 SNEGSKA, per germline (reference sequence). The CDR3 protein is CSASRLAGGSYNEQFF. CDR3 nucleotides: TGCAGTGCTAGCCGACTAGCGGGAGGGTCCTACAATGAGCAGTTCTTC.

This clonotype was counted ten times or more. The rearrangement joins TRBV25-1 to TRBJ1-1; D possibly corresponds to TRBD1 (6 bases). The germline gives CDR1 MGHDK, CDR2 SYGVNS. Trimming pared 7 bases from V and 3 bases from J, leaving 18 bases between. This CDR3 is built from 15 residues. The CDR3 reads CASNLYGAGDTEAFF. In nucleotides, the CDR3 is TGTGCCAGCAACTTGTACGGGGCAGGGGACACTGAAGCTTTCTTT.

This clonotype was detected many times. The rearrangement joins TRBV29-1 to TRBJ2-4, with TRBD1 matching over 10 bases. V dropped 6 bases and J dropped 0; count of bases not matched to a gene: 8. Germline assignment: CDR1 SQVTM and CDR2 ANQGSEA. The CDR3 runs 16 residues. CDR3 nucleotide sequence: TGCAGCGTAAGGACAGGGGGGATCTTAGCCAAAAACATTCAGTACTTC. Translating gives CSVRTGGILAKNIQYF.

The chain couples TRBV6-2 or TRBV6-3 to TRBJ2-3; 10 nucleotides align to TRBD2. The length of the CDR3 is 15 residues. Per the germline V gene, CDR1 is MNHEY and CDR2 is SVGEGT. The V and J ends lost 7 bases and 4 bases, in that order; junction bases with no gene match: 8. In DNA form, the CDR3 reads TGTGCCAGCATGCAACTAGCGGGACGGGCAGATACGCAGTATTTT. Its translation is CASMQLAGRADTQYF.

This chain links TRBV10-3 with TRBJ2-7; the D is unclear. Germline CDR1 is ENHRY and CDR2 is SYGVKD. The V and J ends lost 2 bases and 4 bases respectively, with 6 bases between them. CDR3 size: 12 residues. This CDR3 reads CAISEGVYEQYF. In DNA form, the CDR3 reads TGTGCCATCAGTGAGGGGGTTTACGAGCAGTACTTC.

The rearrangement links TRBV29-1 to TRBJ2-3; weak D call: TRBD2 (6 bases). Germline values: CDR1 SQVTM, CDR2 ANQGSEA. This CDR3 is 13 amino acids long. Trimming pared 3 bases from V and 6 bases from J, leaving 13 bases between. CDR3 region: CSVDGLAIDTQYF. CDR3 in DNA: TGCAGCGTTGACGGGCTAGCGATCGATACGCAGTATTTT.